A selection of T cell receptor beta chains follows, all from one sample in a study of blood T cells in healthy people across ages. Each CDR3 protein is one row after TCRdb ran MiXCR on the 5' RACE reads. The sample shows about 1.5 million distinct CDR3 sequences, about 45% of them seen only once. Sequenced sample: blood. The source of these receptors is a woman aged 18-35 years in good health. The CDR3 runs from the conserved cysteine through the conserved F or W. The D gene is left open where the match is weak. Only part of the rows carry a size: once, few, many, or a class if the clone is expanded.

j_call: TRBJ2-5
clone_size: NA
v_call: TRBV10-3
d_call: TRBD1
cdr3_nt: TGTGCCATCAGTGAGACAGGACAGGGGTTGGGGCAGTACTTC
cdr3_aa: CAISETGQGLGQYF

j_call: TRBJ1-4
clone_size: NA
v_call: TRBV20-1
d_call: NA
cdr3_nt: TGCAGTGCTAGTAAAAGGGGAGCAACTAATGAAAAACTGTTTTTT
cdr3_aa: CSASKRGATNEKLFF

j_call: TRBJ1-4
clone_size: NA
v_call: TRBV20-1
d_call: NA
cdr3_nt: TGCAGTGCTAGTTCTGCAACTAATGAAAAACTGTTTTTT
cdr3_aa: CSASSATNEKLFF

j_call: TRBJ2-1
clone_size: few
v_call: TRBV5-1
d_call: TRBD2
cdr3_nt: TGCGCCAGCAGCCCGCAACCTAGCGGGGGGAATGAGCAGTTCTTC
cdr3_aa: CASSPQPSGGNEQFF

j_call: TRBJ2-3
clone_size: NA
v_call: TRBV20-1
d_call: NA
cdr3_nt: TGCAGTGCTAAAAGGGGTCCACCTACGGACACAGATACGCAGTATTTT
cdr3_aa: CSAKRGPPTDTDTQYF

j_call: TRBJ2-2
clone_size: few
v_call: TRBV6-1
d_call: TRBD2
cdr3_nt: TGTGCCAGCAGTCCGCAAGGGACTAGCGGTTGGAGGTCCGGGGAGCTGTTTTTT
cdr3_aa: CASSPQGTSGWRSGELFF

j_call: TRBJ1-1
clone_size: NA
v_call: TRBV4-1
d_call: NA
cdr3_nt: TGCGCCAGCAGCAAGGGACTTTTGAACACTGAAGCTTTCTTT
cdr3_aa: CASSKGLLNTEAFF

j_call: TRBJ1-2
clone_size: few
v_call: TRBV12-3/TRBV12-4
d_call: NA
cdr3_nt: TGTGCCAGCAGTTTCTATCTGAGGGATGGCTACACCTTC
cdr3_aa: CASSFYLRDGYTF

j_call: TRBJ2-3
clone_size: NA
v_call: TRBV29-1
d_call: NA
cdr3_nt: TGCAGCGTTGTCAAGGGCGATGGGAGCACAGATAGGCAGTATTTT
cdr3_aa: CSVVKGDGSTDRQYF

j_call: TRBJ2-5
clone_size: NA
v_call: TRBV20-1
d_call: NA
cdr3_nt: TGCAGTGCTAGATCGAGGCTGCAAGAGACCCAGTACTTC
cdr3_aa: CSARSRLQETQYF

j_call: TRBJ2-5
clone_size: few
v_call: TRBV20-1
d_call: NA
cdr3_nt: TGCAGTGCTAGAATCAGCGGGGAGACCCAGTACTTC
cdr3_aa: CSARISGETQYF

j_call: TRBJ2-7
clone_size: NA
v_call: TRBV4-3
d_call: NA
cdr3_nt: TGCGCCAGCAGCCAAGATCTTATAGGGGCCCACTACGAGCAGTACTTC
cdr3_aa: CASSQDLIGAHYEQYF

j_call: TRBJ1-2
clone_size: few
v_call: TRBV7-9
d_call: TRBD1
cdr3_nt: TGTGCCAGCAGCTCAGCGAGGACAGGCGTCTATGGCTACACCTTC
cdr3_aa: CASSSARTGVYGYTF

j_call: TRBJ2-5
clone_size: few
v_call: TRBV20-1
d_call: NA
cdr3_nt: TGCAGTGCTAGAGATAGGATTCGACCTCAAGAGACCCAGTACTTC
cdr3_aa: CSARDRIRPQETQYF

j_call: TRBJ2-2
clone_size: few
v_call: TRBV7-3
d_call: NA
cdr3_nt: TGTGCCAGCAGCCCACGGACAGCCTACGGGGAGCTGTTTTTT
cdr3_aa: CASSPRTAYGELFF

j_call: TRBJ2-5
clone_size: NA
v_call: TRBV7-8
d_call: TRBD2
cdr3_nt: TGTGCCAGCAGCTTAGTGACTAGCTACGAGACCCAGTACTTC
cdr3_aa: CASSLVTSYETQYF

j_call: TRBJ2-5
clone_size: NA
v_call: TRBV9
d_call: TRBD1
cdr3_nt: TGTGCCAGCAGCCAAGGAGGTCTGGGACAGCAAGAGACCCAGTACTTC
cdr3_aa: CASSQGGLGQQETQYF

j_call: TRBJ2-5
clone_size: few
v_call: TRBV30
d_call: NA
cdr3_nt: TGTGCCTGGAGTGTAGTGAAAGGGGAGACCCAGTACTTC
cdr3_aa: CAWSVVKGETQYF

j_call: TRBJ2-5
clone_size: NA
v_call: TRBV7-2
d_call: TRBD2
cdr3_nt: TGTGCCAGCAGCTTAGGATTAGCGGGGGGACTCGAGACCCAGTACTTC
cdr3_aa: CASSLGLAGGLETQYF

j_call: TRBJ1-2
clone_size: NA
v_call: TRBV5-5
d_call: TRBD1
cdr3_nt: TGTGCCAGCAGCCCCCCAAACAGGGGTCCCAACTATGGCTACACCTTC
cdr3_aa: CASSPPNRGPNYGYTF

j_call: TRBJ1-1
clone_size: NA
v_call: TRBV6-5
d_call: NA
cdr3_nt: TGTGCCAGTCAAACAGGGCAGGAAGCTTTCTTT
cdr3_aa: CASQTGQEAFF

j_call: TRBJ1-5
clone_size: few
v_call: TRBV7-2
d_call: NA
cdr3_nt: TGTGCCAGCAGCTTGGGTTCCGGGACGGTTAATCAGCCCCAGCATTTT
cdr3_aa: CASSLGSGTVNQPQHF

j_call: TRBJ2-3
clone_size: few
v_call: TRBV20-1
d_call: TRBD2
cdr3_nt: TGCAGTGCTAGAGATCCACTAGCGGCGGGAAGGGATACGCAGTATTTT
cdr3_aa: CSARDPLAAGRDTQYF

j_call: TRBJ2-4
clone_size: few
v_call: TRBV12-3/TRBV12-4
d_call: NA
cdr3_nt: TGTGCCAGCACCCATACCCACATGAGAAACATTCAGTACTTC
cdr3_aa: CASTHTHMRNIQYF

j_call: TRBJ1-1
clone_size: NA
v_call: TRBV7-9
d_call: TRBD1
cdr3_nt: TGTGCCAGCAGCTTAGTGGCAGGGGGGGACACTGAAGCTTTCTTT
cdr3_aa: CASSLVAGGDTEAFF

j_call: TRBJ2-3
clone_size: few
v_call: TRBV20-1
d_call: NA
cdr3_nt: TGCAGTGCTAGACAGTTGGGCCGGGAGACTCGGGGAGATACGCAGTATTTT
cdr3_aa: CSARQLGRETRGDTQYF

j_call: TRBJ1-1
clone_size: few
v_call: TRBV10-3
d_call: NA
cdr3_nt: TGTGCCATCAGTGGACGCCCGGAGGAAGGAGCTTTCTTT
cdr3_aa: CAISGRPEEGAFF

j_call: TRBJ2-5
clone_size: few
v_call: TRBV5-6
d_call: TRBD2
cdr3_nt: TGTGCCAGCAGCTTGACTAGCGGGGAGGAGACCCAGTACTTC
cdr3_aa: CASSLTSGEETQYF

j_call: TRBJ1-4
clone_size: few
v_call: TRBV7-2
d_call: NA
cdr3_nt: TGTGCCAGCAGCTTGTTGGCAGGGGCTGAAAAACTGTTTTTT
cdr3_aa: CASSLLAGAEKLFF

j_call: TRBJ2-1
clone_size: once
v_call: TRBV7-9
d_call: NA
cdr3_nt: TGTGCCAGCAGCTTAGGTCAGCATAGAAATGAGCAGTTCTTC
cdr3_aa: CASSLGQHRNEQFF